The next 6 T cell receptor beta chains were all read from a single sample in a study of T cells in Graves' hyperthyroidism and ophthalmopathy. It was RNA transcripts that yielded the amplified TCR beta CDR3 regions. First-round RT-PCR targeting the TCR CDR3 was performed with the HTBI primer set. TCRdb independently ran MiXCR on the multiplex PCR reads; one entry per CDR3 protein. The sample consists of hundreds of thousands of distinct CDR3 sequences, about 15% of them appearing once. The sample was blood. These receptors all come from a man between 18 and 35 years old with Graves' ophthalmopathy.

This clonotype was counted ten times or more. J is TRBJ1-4 and V is TRBV30; D is uncertain. There are 12 residues in the CDR3. V was pared by 7 bases and J by 6 bases, with 12 bases between. Per the germline V gene, CDR1 is GTSNPN and CDR2 is SVGIG (reference sequence). The CDR3 loop is CASGAPYEKLFF. Written as DNA, the CDR3 is TGTGCCTCCGGCGCGCCTTATGAAAAACTGTTTTTT.

V gene TRBV20-1 combines with J gene TRBJ1-5; TRBD1 is a possible D gene (5 bases). V lost 1 base and J 6 bases, leaving 13 bases between the germline ends. The V gene's germline CDR1 is DFQATT and CDR2 SNEGSKA (reference sequence). The length of the CDR3 is 14 residues. As DNA, the CDR3 is TGCAGTGCTAGAGGGATAGGGGTTGGTCAGCCCCAGCATTTT. The encoded protein is CSARGIGVGQPQHF.

This clonotype was seen more than once but under ten times. The rearrangement links TRBV7-9 to TRBJ2-3; no reliable D call. V lost 2 bases, J lost 0 bases, and 6 bases lay in between. The germline V gene encodes CDR1 SEHNR and CDR2 FQNEAQ (reference sequence). The CDR3 has 14 amino acids. The CDR3 coding sequence is TGTGCCAGCAGCTTAAGCGTTAGCACAGATACGCAGTATTTT. It translates to CASSLSVSTDTQYF.

This clonotype was recorded many times. This sequence joins TRBV3-1 and TRBJ1-3; 9 nucleotides match TRBD1. The CDR3 runs to 17 residues. Germline values: CDR1 LGHDT, CDR2 YNNKEL (reference sequence). V dropped 1 base and J dropped 4; count of bases not matched to a gene: 8. The CDR3 DNA sequence: TGTGCCAGCAGCCAAGGTTACAGGGGGCGACGAGGAAACACCATATATTTT. The encoded protein is CASSQGYRGRRGNTIYF.

At least ten counts were recorded for this clonotype. The genes are TRBV29-1 and TRBJ2-1, with 9 bases matching TRBD2. The germline V gene encodes CDR1 SQVTM and CDR2 ANQGSEA. V shed 4 bases and J 1 base; nucleotides not matched to a gene: 2. The CDR3 contains 14 residues. CDR3 nucleotides: TGCAGCGTTGGAAGCGGGAGGTCCTACAATGAGCAGTTCTTC. Its translation is CSVGSGRSYNEQFF.

This sequence joins TRBV10-3 and TRBJ2-1; TRBD2 might be the D (8 bases). Trimming removed 6 bases from V and 6 bases from J, with 18 bases in between. Per germline, CDR1 ENHRY and CDR2 SYGVKD. The CDR3 runs 15 residues. In DNA form, the CDR3 reads TGTGCCATCAGATCGACTAGCGAGGGGGCCAATGAGCAGTTCTTC. Protein: CAIRSTSEGANEQFF.